The source of this T cell receptor (beta chain) is a study of CD8 T cells in Susac syndrome. RNA, at roughly 0.5 to 1 ug, was reverse transcribed with random hexamers. TCR beta CDR3 was amplified by immunoSEQ multiplex PCR. This amplification extended across 54 Vbeta and 13 Jbeta segments. TCRdb ran MiXCR on the immunoSEQ multiplex PCR reads and lists one entry per CDR3 protein. The sample lists a few hundred thousand distinct CDR3 sequences; approximately 95% were seen once. Germline V gives CDR1 SNHLY, CDR2 FYNNEI. V was cut by 4 bases and J by 2 bases, with 10 bases left in between. This CDR3 has 14 residues.

This TCR derives from a human donor with multiple sclerosis. What was sequenced was CD4+ T cells from PBMCs. The V call is TRBV2, the J call TRBJ2-3, with D perhaps matching TRBD2 (6 bases). CDR3 in DNA: TGTGCCAGCAGTGGGGGACTCCCCACAGATACGCAGTATTTT. This sequence encodes CASSGGLPTDTQYF.